Presented here are 29 T cell receptor beta chains from one specimen sequenced in a study of blood T cell repertoires in COVID-19. Libraries were prepared by immunoSEQ multiplex PCR; TCRdb keeps only in-frame clonotypes and omits some of them. The sample has 110,000 to 150,000 clones, roughly four fifths seen once. Input material: PBMCs or T cells enriched from blood (not recorded which). All receptors derive from a man aged 45-60 years who had recovered from COVID-19.

The V call is TRBV6-4, the J call TRBJ2-1; 9 bases fit TRBD1. This CDR3 is built from 16 residues. Germline V CDR1 and CDR2: MRHNA, SNTAGT. Unmatched junction bases numbered 4, after V lost 3 bases and J lost 1 base. This CDR3 reads CASSEQGAGSYNEQFF. In DNA, the CDR3 is TGTGCCAGCAGTGAACAGGGGGCTGGATCCTACAATGAGCAGTTCTTC.

The rearrangement links TRBV9 to TRBJ2-2, with TRBD2 matching over 10 bases. J lost 6 bases, V lost 5 bases, and 7 bases had no gene match. Germline V CDR1 and CDR2: SGDLS, YYNGEE. This CDR3 is built from 15 residues. In nucleotides, the CDR3 is TGTGCCAGCAGTGCCAGCGGGGGGGCCTCCGGGGAGCTGTTTTTT. This sequence encodes CASSASGGASGELFF.

The rearrangement links TRBV6-5 to TRBJ1-4; D ambiguous. V lost 4 bases and J lost 5, with 14 bases in between. This CDR3 is built from 15 residues. CDR1 and CDR2 from the germline V gene are MNHEY and SVGAGI. DNA of the CDR3: TGTGCCAGCAGTTTGGTCGGAGTAGGAAATGAAAAACTGTTTTTT. Its protein is CASSLVGVGNEKLFF.

This chain uses TRBV7-9 with TRBJ1-1; TRBD1 aligns across 11 bases. This CDR3 comprises 16 residues. The germline gives CDR1 SEHNR, CDR2 FQNEAQ (reference sequence). V lost 5 bases and J lost 4; bases outside the gene matches: 9. The CDR3 is CASSRTGGQWSTEAFF. In DNA, the CDR3 is TGTGCCAGCAGCCGGACAGGGGGCCAATGGAGCACTGAAGCTTTCTTT.

J is TRBJ1-5 and V is TRBV19, with D possibly being TRBD1 (6 bases). The CDR3 has 14 residues. Between the trimmed V and J ends, which lost 5 bases and 4 bases, there was a span of 12 bases. The germline V gene encodes CDR1 LNHDA and CDR2 SQIVND (reference sequence). For the CDR3, the DNA is TGTGCCAGTAGTTCATACAGGGAGAATCAGCCCCAGCATTTT. Residues: CASSSYRENQPQHF.

This chain uses TRBV10-3 with TRBJ2-1, with 7 bases identical to TRBD1. Germline CDR1 is ENHRY and CDR2 is SYGVKD. The CDR3 loop spans 12 amino acids. V gave up 10 bases and J gave up 8 bases; unmatched junction bases: 8. The DNA for the CDR3 is TGTGCCACCCTAGACAGGGCCGATGAGCAGTTCTTC. This codes for CATLDRADEQFF.

The chain recombines TRBV7-3 with TRBJ2-5; 8 nucleotides line up with TRBD1. Germline lookup yields CDR1 SGHTA and CDR2 FQGTGA. V trimming: 8 bases; J trimming: 4 bases; junction bases outside the gene matches: 6. The length of the CDR3 is 13 residues. The chain's CDR3 is CASGTGGSETQYF. CDR3 coding DNA: TGTGCCAGCGGAACAGGGGGTTCAGAGACCCAGTACTTC.

The CDR3 nucleotides are TGTGCCAGCAGTTTTCAGGGGGAGACCCAGTACTTC. It specifies CASSFQGETQYF. J is TRBJ2-5 and V is TRBV12-3 or TRBV12-4; maybe TRBD1 (6 bases). There are 12 residues in the CDR3. The germline V and J ends were trimmed by 3 bases and 5 bases, with 7 bases remaining between them.

J is TRBJ1-5 and V is TRBV2; TRBD1 aligns across 10 bases. The germline V gene has CDR1 SNHLY and CDR2 FYNNEI. The length of the CDR3 is 16 residues. With V trimmed by 6 bases and J by 7 bases, 12 bases remained unmatched. The CDR3 loop reads CASRPNEPTGGQPQHF. CDR3 DNA sequence: TGTGCCAGCAGACCAAATGAGCCGACAGGGGGCCAGCCCCAGCATTTT.

This clone has just one count. The chain combines TRBV5-1 with TRBJ1-6; 9 nucleotides match TRBD1. Germline values: CDR1 SGHRS, CDR2 YFSETQ. The CDR3 has 18 amino acids. V trimming: 4 bases; J trimming: 5 bases; junction bases outside the gene matches: 13. In DNA, the CDR3 is TGCGCCAGCAGCCCCGGGACAGGGCTGGCGGGGGATAATTCACCCCTCCACTTT. This codes for CASSPGTGLAGDNSPLHF.

This sequence joins TRBV11-3 and TRBJ2-2; possibly TRBD2 for D (7 bases). V dropped 7 bases and J dropped 0 bases, with 9 bases sitting between them. CDR3 length: 14 amino acids. CDR1 and CDR2 from the germline V gene are SGHNT and YENEEA. CDR3 amino acids: CASKGGPNTGELFF. CDR3 sequence (DNA): TGTGCCAGCAAGGGGGGGCCGAACACCGGGGAGCTGTTTTTT.

The genes are TRBV7-2 and TRBJ2-3; TRBD2 matches at 8 bases. Germline trimming cut 3 bases from V and 8 bases from J; bases unmatched to any gene: 4. Germline V gene sequence: CDR1 SGHTA, CDR2 FQGNSA. The CDR3 has 13 residues. The CDR3 nucleotides read TGTGCCAGCAGCTTGGGCCGGGGGGGTACGCAGTATTTT. Translating gives CASSLGRGGTQYF.

The chain joins TRBV9 to TRBJ2-3; tentatively, D is TRBD2 (7 bases). Germline values: CDR1 SGDLS, CDR2 YYNGEE. The CDR3 extends over 16 amino acids. The germline V and J ends were trimmed by 3 bases and 1 base, with 15 bases remaining between them. The CDR3 protein is CASSAAKGGGTDTQYF. The DNA for the CDR3 is TGTGCCAGCAGCGCAGCGAAGGGGGGGGGCACAGATACGCAGTATTTT.

In this sample, this clone turned up once. This sequence joins TRBV27 and TRBJ2-7; 8 nucleotides line up with TRBD1. The CDR3 totals 15 residues. V dropped 7 bases and J dropped 2; count of bases not matched to a gene: 10. CDR1 and CDR2 (germline): MNHEY, SMNVEV (reference sequence). The CDR3 reads CASNSADRGPYEQYF. CDR3 DNA: TGTGCCAGCAACTCTGCCGACAGGGGACCCTACGAGCAGTACTTC.

This clone was observed a single time. The V gene is TRBV5-1, the J gene TRBJ1-4, with 7 positions matching TRBD1. There are 15 residues in the CDR3. Per the germline V gene, CDR1 is SGHRS and CDR2 is YFSETQ. The ends lost 3 bases at V and 6 bases at J; junction bases unmatched: 8. As DNA, the CDR3 is TGCGCCAGCAGCTGGAGGACAGGACCGGATGAAAAACTGTTTTTT. This encodes CASSWRTGPDEKLFF.

The rearrangement uses TRBV2 and TRBJ1-5; 8 bases line up with TRBD1. The CDR3 has 19 amino acids. V lost 1 base to trimming and J lost 7 bases; unmatched junction nucleotides: 18. Germline V gene sequence: CDR1 SNHLY, CDR2 FYNNEI. CDR3 in amino acids: CASSEERGRQGILGQPQHF. The DNA for the CDR3 is TGTGCCAGCAGTGAAGAAAGGGGTAGACAGGGGATATTAGGGCAGCCCCAGCATTTT.

The chain links TRBV3-1 (or the pseudogene TRBV3-2) to TRBJ2-3, with a weak D call TRBD2 (7 bases). This CDR3 has 16 amino acids. Germline V gives CDR1 LGHDT, CDR2 YNNKEL (reference sequence). Trimming left V 5 bases short and J 1 base short, with 16 bases between. Here the CDR3 DNA reads TGTGCCAGCAGCTCCCACCGGGGGGCCGGCACAGATACGCAGTATTTT. Its translation: CASSSHRGAGTDTQYF.

This clone appeared a single time. The V and J genes are TRBV9 and TRBJ1-6; D gene unclear. With 2 bases removed from V and 7 bases from J, the gap between germline ends came to 4 bases. CDR1 is SGDLS, CDR2 YYNGEE, per germline. The CDR3 covers 12 residues. CDR3 in DNA: TGTGCCAGCAGCGTCCCAAATTCACCCCTCCACTTT. Translating it yields CASSVPNSPLHF. The complete variable domain, with remaining parts taken from reference TRBV9 and TRBJ1-6, reads DSGVTQTPKHLITATGQRVTLRCSPRSGDLSVYWYQQSLDQGLQFLIQYYNGEERAKGNILERFSAQQFPDLHSELNLSSLELGDSALYFCASSVPNSPLHFGNGTRLTVT.

CDR3 in amino acids: CASSAGRNTEAFF. The CDR3, as DNA: TGTGCCAGCAGCGCCGGGAGGAACACTGAAGCTTTCTTT. The V and J genes are TRBV6-5 and TRBJ1-1; D remains ambiguous. The CDR3 runs 13 residues. V lost 6 bases and J lost 1, with 9 bases in between. The V gene's germline CDR1 is MNHEY and CDR2 SVGAGI.

The chain employs TRBV19 and TRBJ2-4; D may be TRBD1 (6 bases). The CDR3 loop spans 17 amino acids. V lost 4 bases and J 0 bases, leaving 16 bases between the germline ends. Looked up from germline, CDR1 is LNHDA and CDR2 is SQIVND (reference sequence). The CDR3 DNA sequence: TGTGCCAGTAGTAACAGGGCAGGATTTATAGCCAAAAACATTCAGTACTTC. Translating gives CASSNRAGFIAKNIQYF.

The rearrangement links TRBV7-2 to TRBJ2-1; the match to TRBD2 covers 13 bases. J was trimmed by 7 bases and V by 6 bases; bases with no gene match: 6. CDR1 is SGHTA and CDR2 is FQGNSA in the germline V gene. The CDR3 is 15 residues long. Written as DNA, the CDR3 is TGTGCCAGCAGACCCGGACTAGCGGGGGTGAATGAGCAGTTCTTC. Translating it yields CASRPGLAGVNEQFF.

This sequence joins TRBV5-1 and TRBJ2-7, with a weak D call TRBD1 (6 bases). This CDR3 spans 15 amino acids. The V gene lost 9 bases and the J gene lost 1 base, with 20 bases spanning the gap. CDR1 is SGHRS and CDR2 is YFSETQ in the germline V gene. This CDR3 is CATLTSGTSSYEQYF. The DNA of the CDR3 is TGCGCCACCCTCACTTCCGGGACATCTTCCTACGAGCAGTACTTC.

The V and J genes are TRBV19 and TRBJ1-6; D gene uncertain. CDR1 and CDR2 (germline): LNHDA, SQIVND (reference sequence). The CDR3 length is 15 residues. Trimming left V 4 bases short and J 12 bases short, with 19 bases between. CDR3 sequence: CASSTETGLGVPLHF. DNA of the CDR3: TGTGCCAGTAGTACCGAAACGGGCCTCGGGGTACCCCTCCACTTT. The whole variable domain, remainder taken from reference TRBV19 and TRBJ1-6, is DGGITQSPKYLFRKEGQNVTLSCEQNLNHDAMYWYRQDPGQGLRLIYYSQIVNDFQKGDIAEGYSVSREKKESFPLTVTSAQKNPTAFYLCASSTETGLGVPLHFGNGTRLTVT.

The chain joins TRBV5-1 to TRBJ1-4; TRBD1 aligns across 9 bases. V shed 0 bases and J 7 bases; nucleotides not matched to a gene: 7. There are 16 residues in the CDR3. Germline V gene lookup returns CDR1 SGHRS and CDR2 YFSETQ. The DNA for the CDR3 is TGCGCCAGCAGCTTGGGGCCCCCGGGACAGGGTGAAAAACTGTTTTTT. Its translation is CASSLGPPGQGEKLFF.

V is TRBV7-2 and J is TRBJ1-2; D gene ambiguous. V lost 1 base and J lost 2, with 11 bases in between. CDR3 length equals 15 residues. Germline-derived CDR1 and CDR2 are SGHTA and FQGNSA. The CDR3 loop reads CASSLVETGNYGYTF. CDR3 sequence (DNA): TGTGCCAGCAGCTTAGTGGAGACGGGGAACTATGGCTACACCTTC.

V is TRBV2 and J is TRBJ2-5; 9 bases fit TRBD1. The germline CDR1 and CDR2 sequences are SNHLY and FYNNEI. The CDR3 totals 15 residues. The trim removed 8 bases at V and 4 bases at J, leaving 11 bases unmatched. The CDR3 loop reads CASLSGTGYGETQYF. The CDR3 coding sequence is TGTGCCAGCCTTTCCGGGACAGGGTATGGAGAGACCCAGTACTTC.

V usage is TRBV9 and J usage is TRBJ2-1; D is perhaps TRBD1 (5 bases). Deletions cut 5 bases from V and 6 bases from J, with 21 bases between. There are 16 residues in the CDR3. Germline CDR1 SGDLS, CDR2 YYNGEE. CDR3 nucleotides: TGTGCCAGCAGTCCAACCCCCGGCAGGGTCCCCAATGAGCAGTTCTTC. It yields the protein CASSPTPGRVPNEQFF.

V is TRBV7-2 and J is TRBJ2-1, with 13 bases fitting TRBD2. This CDR3 is 15 amino acids long. Looked up from germline, CDR1 is SGHTA and CDR2 is FQGNSA. The trim removed 5 bases at V and 7 bases at J, leaving 5 bases unmatched. For the CDR3, the DNA is TGTGCCAGCAGCCCCCGGACTAGCGGGGGAAATGAGCAGTTCTTC. It is translated as CASSPRTSGGNEQFF.

The chain has TRBV9 and TRBJ2-2; D is possibly TRBD1 (7 bases). In germline, CDR1 is SGDLS, CDR2 YYNGEE. CDR3 size: 15 residues. V was cut by 0 bases and J by 5 bases, with 11 bases left in between. As DNA, the CDR3 is TGTGCCAGCAGCGTAGCCAGGGGGGAAACCGGGGAGCTGTTTTTT. Its protein product is CASSVARGETGELFF.